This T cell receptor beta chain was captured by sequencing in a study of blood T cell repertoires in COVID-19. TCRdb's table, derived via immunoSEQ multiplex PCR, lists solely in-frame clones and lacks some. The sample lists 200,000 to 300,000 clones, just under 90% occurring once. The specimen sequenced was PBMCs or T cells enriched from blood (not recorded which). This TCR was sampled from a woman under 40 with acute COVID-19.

The CDR3 DNA reads as TGTGCCAGCAGCTTAGAGGAAGGGGAACTGTTTTTT. The encoded protein is CASSLEEGELFF. This chain links TRBV5-6 with TRBJ1-4; D may be TRBD1 (5 bases). Trimming took off 2 bases at V and 12 bases at J, with 11 bases between the two ends. Looked up from germline, CDR1 is SGHDT and CDR2 is YYEEEE. CDR3 length equals 12 residues.